This T cell receptor beta chain comes out of a study of T cells generated in artificial thymic organoids. The overall study: FACS removed CD4 immature single positive or double positive precursors in some experiments.

Sorted CD3+TCRalphabeta+CD8 single positive cells from organoids and thymus were used for RNA. The CDR3 totals 15 residues. Germline V gene data show CDR1 as SGDLS and CDR2 as YYNGEE. V lost 3 bases to trimming and J lost 3 bases; unmatched junction nucleotides: 5. By sample share, this clonotype is medium-sized (0.01 to 0.1%). Reverse primers in the TRAC or TRBC constant regions drove separate semi-nested PCRs for TCRalpha and TCRbeta. Between roughly 3 and 550 ng total RNA went into cDNA synthesis. Each CDR3 protein gets one entry after TCRdb re-called the 5' RACE reads with MiXCR. Of 8,000 or so distinct CDR3 sequences detected, about a sixth appear once; the ten largest clones hold almost 1.5%.

Material for sequencing was naive CD8+ T cells from the thymus. Described subset: CD3+TCRalphabeta+CD8SP T cells; for blood, CD45RO-CCR7+ naive CD8+ T cells. The receptor was derived from a human donor who gave cord blood stem cells for thymic organoid culture, a cardiac surgery patient who gave postnatal thymus, or a blood donor (not recorded which). The gene calls are TRBV9 and TRBJ2-1; 8 nucleotides match TRBD2. This CDR3 is CASSGSGSVYNEQFF. CDR3 nucleotides: TGTGCCAGCAGCGGAAGCGGGAGTGTCTACAATGAGCAGTTCTTC. The full variable domain, in which reference TRBV9 and TRBJ2-1 provide the parts outside the CDR3, is DSGVTQTPKHLITATGQRVTLRCSPRSGDLSVYWYQQSLDQGLQFLIQYYNGEERAKGNILERFSAQQFPDLHSELNLSSLELGDSALYFCASSGSGSVYNEQFFGPGTRLTVL.